These 27 T cell receptor beta chains originate from one sample sequenced in a study of shared clonotypes between healthy human individuals. Profiling relied on immunoSEQ multiplex PCR, and the TCRdb table lists in-frame clones only, not all of them. Of over 850,000 clones in the sample, around 78% were seen once. The specimen sequenced was memory CD4+ T cells from PBMCs. Noted subset: CD45RA-negative fraction. The receptor source for this set is a man between 18 and 35 years old in good health. Some clones in this sample may be carry-over from other donors' samples.

The chain recombines TRBV9 with TRBJ2-3; D unresolved. Germline-derived CDR1 and CDR2 are SGDLS and YYNGEE. The CDR3 spans 15 residues. V was clipped by 4 bases and J by 4 bases, with 16 bases between them. CDR3 nucleotide sequence: TGTGCCAGCAGCCCTCGGCCGTATCGGCCAGATACGCAGTATTTT. It is translated as CASSPRPYRPDTQYF.

The genes are TRBV5-8 and TRBJ2-2, with 8 bases lining up with TRBD1. Germline V gene data show CDR1 as SGHTS and CDR2 as YDEGEE. CDR3 length: 16 residues. Trimming at V came to 4 bases and at J to 5 bases, leaving 10 bases not matched to a gene. CDR3 protein: CASSRMKRTGTGELFF. The CDR3, as DNA: TGTGCCAGCAGCCGCATGAAAAGGACAGGGACCGGGGAGCTGTTTTTT.

This chain's CDR3 is CASSSGRSYEQFF. DNA of the CDR3: TGTGCCAGCAGTTCCGGGAGATCTTATGAGCAGTTCTTC. The rearrangement joins TRBV28 to TRBJ2-1, with a tentative D call TRBD2 (6 bases). The germline CDR1 and CDR2 sequences are MDHEN and SYDVKM. The CDR3 sequence is 13 residues long. The V gene lost 4 bases and the J gene lost 8 bases, with 12 bases spanning the gap.

This clone was seen a handful of times. The V gene is TRBV6-1, the J gene TRBJ1-1; D perhaps matches TRBD1 (5 bases). Germline V gene data show CDR1 as MNHNS and CDR2 as SASEGT. Trimming pared 6 bases from V and 0 bases from J, leaving 11 bases between. CDR3 length: 14 residues. DNA of the CDR3: TGTGCCAGCAGGTGGTCAGGGATGAACACTGAAGCTTTCTTT. Translation: CASRWSGMNTEAFF.

V is TRBV28 and J is TRBJ1-5; 8 nucleotides align to TRBD1. V lost 5 bases to trimming and J lost 9 bases; unmatched junction nucleotides: 12. Germline values: CDR1 MDHEN, CDR2 SYDVKM. This CDR3 is 15 amino acids long. The CDR3 nucleotides read TGTGCCAGCAGTCCACCCGGACAGGGTATTGGGCCCCAGCATTTT. It translates to CASSPPGQGIGPQHF.

This clone is a singleton in its sample. J is TRBJ2-7 and V is TRBV6-1; 10 nucleotides match TRBD1. In germline, CDR1 is MNHNS, CDR2 SASEGT. Trimming took 1 base from V and 6 from J; bases not matched to a gene: 6. The CDR3 is made up of 15 amino acids. The CDR3 DNA sequence: TGTGCCAGCAGTGAAGGGGACAGGGGACGTACCGAGCAGTACTTC. Its protein product is CASSEGDRGRTEQYF.

The rearrangement joins TRBV5-5 to TRBJ1-4; weak D call: TRBD1 (6 bases). This CDR3 contains 20 residues. The germline CDR1 and CDR2 sequences are SGHKS and YYEKEE (reference sequence). V lost 0 bases and J 0 bases, leaving 21 bases between the germline ends. For the CDR3, the DNA is TGTGCCAGCAGCTTGGCCGGGCGGCAGGGGTCGGGGACAACTAATGAAAAACTGTTTTTT. Its protein is CASSLAGRQGSGTTNEKLFF.

This chain connects TRBV4-1 to TRBJ1-1, with 12 bases lining up with TRBD1. Per germline, CDR1 MGHRA and CDR2 YSYEKL. The CDR3 is 19 amino acids. With V trimmed by 6 bases and J by 4 bases, 18 bases remained unmatched. The CDR3 DNA sequence: TGCGCCAGCAGTAAAAGGCGGGGCGGGACAGGGGGCGGGAGCACTGAAGCTTTCTTT. The encoded protein is CASSKRRGGTGGGSTEAFF.

The chain uses TRBV16 and TRBJ1-2; D remains ambiguous. Germline CDR1 and CDR2: KGHSY and FQNENV. The CDR3 totals 15 residues. Trimming cost V 0 bases and J 4 bases, with 12 bases left between them. CDR3 in DNA: TGTGCCAGCAGCCAATCAGCCGGGGAGGGCTATGGCTACACCTTC. Protein: CASSQSAGEGYGYTF.

In this sample, this clone turned up a few times. The chain couples TRBV19 to TRBJ1-1, with 8 bases that match TRBD1. Germline-derived CDR1 and CDR2 are LNHDA and SQIVND (reference sequence). The CDR3 consists of 17 residues. Trimming cost V 5 bases and J 3 bases; bases outside gene matches: 14. CDR3 DNA: TGTGCCAGTAGTCCGCTCCAGGGGGCGAGCCCCTACACTGAAGCTTTCTTT. Residues: CASSPLQGASPYTEAFF.

This clone was observed once. The same CDR3 can be traced to other DNA sequences in this sample. This sequence joins TRBV18 and TRBJ2-1; D might be TRBD1 or TRBD2, each matching 5 bases. Trimming pared 3 bases from V and 5 bases from J, leaving 8 bases between. This CDR3 has 13 amino acids. Germline assignment: CDR1 KGHSH and CDR2 LQKENI. In nucleotides, the CDR3 is TGTGCCAGCTCACCCGGGACCGACAATGAGCAGTTCTTC. It yields the protein CASSPGTDNEQFF.

The chain recombines TRBV5-6 with TRBJ2-5; 9 nucleotides align to TRBD1. With the DNA end fitting TRBJ2-7 better, the J assignment may be wrong. The CDR3 totals 17 residues. CDR1 and CDR2 from the germline V gene are SGHDT and YYEEEE. The CDR3 is CASFLSARDRDSYEQYF. CDR3 DNA: TGTGCCAGCTTCCTCTCGGCCCGGGACAGGGATTCCTACGAGCAGTACTTC.

V is TRBV19 and J is TRBJ1-5, with D hard to call. This CDR3 comprises 13 residues. Trimming stripped 6 bases from V and 3 bases from J, with 9 bases between. The V gene's germline CDR1 is LNHDA and CDR2 SQIVND (reference sequence). CDR3 DNA: TGTGCCAGTAGCGACAAACCCAATCAGCCCCAGCATTTT. Translated, it gives CASSDKPNQPQHF.

The chain combines TRBV5-1 with TRBJ2-1; a possible D gene is TRBD2 (5 bases). V lost 0 bases to trimming and J lost 5 bases, with 15 bases between them. Germline assignment: CDR1 SGHRS and CDR2 YFSETQ. This CDR3 is built from 16 residues. The CDR3 spells CASSLGSSSRNNEQFF. The CDR3 DNA follows: TGCGCCAGCAGCTTGGGGTCGTCTAGCAGAAACAATGAGCAGTTCTTC.

The CDR3 sequence: CASSEDSFYNEQFF. CDR3 bases: TGTGCCAGCAGTGAAGACAGCTTCTACAATGAGCAGTTCTTC. The chain couples TRBV6-1 to TRBJ2-1, with D unresolved. The V and J ends lost 1 base and 3 bases respectively, with 7 bases between them. Germline CDR1 reads MNHNS; CDR2 reads SASEGT. CDR3 length: 14 residues.

J is TRBJ2-2 and V is TRBV15; D not certain. Germline-derived CDR1 and CDR2 are LNHNV and YYDKDF (reference sequence). This CDR3 has 14 amino acids. Trimming took 7 bases from V and 6 from J, leaving 15 bases between them. The CDR3 coding sequence is TGTGCCACCACCCCAGCCCTTGGACCCGGGGAGCTGTTTTTT. Translation gives CATTPALGPGELFF.

The CDR3 DNA sequence: TGTGCCAGCAGGGGGGCAGTTGGCTATGGCTACACCTTC. Translation: CASRGAVGYGYTF. This chain joins TRBV25-1 and TRBJ1-2; D is possibly TRBD1 (6 bases). Between the trimmed V and J ends, which lost 6 bases and 4 bases, there was a span of 12 bases. Germline CDR1 is MGHDK and CDR2 is SYGVNS. There are 13 residues in the CDR3.

As concerns this clone: Different DNA sequences within this sample yield the same CDR3. Written as DNA, the CDR3 is TGCGCCAGCAGCTTGGCGGCAGGGGCCACCTACGAGCAGTACTTC. Protein sequence: CASSLAAGATYEQYF. The chain has TRBV5-1 and TRBJ2-7; a weak D match, TRBD1 (6 bases). V dropped 0 bases and J dropped 2 bases, with 12 bases sitting between them. Germline V gene sequence: CDR1 SGHRS, CDR2 YFSETQ. CDR3 size: 15 residues.

This clone was observed a handful of times. The V gene is TRBV2, the J gene TRBJ1-4, with 12 bases lining up with TRBD1. Germline CDR1 is SNHLY and CDR2 is FYNNEI. The CDR3 contains 15 residues. V was clipped by 6 bases and J by 8 bases; unmatched bases: 7. The CDR3 region has the DNA TGTGCCAGCAGGGCCCGGGACAGGGGGCAAGAAAAACTGTTTTTT. Translation: CASRARDRGQEKLFF.

The CDR3 spells CASSSPGEVYEQYF. The DNA of the CDR3 is TGTGCCAGCAGTTCCCCTGGGGAGGTCTACGAGCAGTACTTC. The chain recombines TRBV28 with TRBJ2-7; D might be TRBD2 (6 bases). The CDR3 runs to 14 residues. Per germline, CDR1 MDHEN and CDR2 SYDVKM. Deletions cut 4 bases from V and 3 bases from J, with 13 bases between.

This CDR3 reads CASSPRPILINEKLFF. Here the CDR3 DNA reads TGCGCCAGCAGCCCGAGGCCTATACTTATTAATGAAAAACTGTTTTTT. The genes are TRBV4-1 and TRBJ1-4; no firm D call. Germline V gene data show CDR1 as MGHRA and CDR2 as YSYEKL. Trimming left V 4 bases short and J 4 bases short, with 16 bases between. The CDR3 is 16 residues long.

This clone was found once. The genes are TRBV11-3 and TRBJ2-1, with a tentative D call TRBD2 (6 bases). V shed 2 bases and J shed 2 bases, with 13 bases lying between them. Germline lookup yields CDR1 SGHNT and CDR2 YENEEA. The CDR3 is 16 amino acids. CDR3 DNA sequence: TGTGCCAGCAGCTTATCGGAGGGAGTACCCTACAATGAGCAGTTCTTC. It specifies CASSLSEGVPYNEQFF. The full variable domain, rest sourced from reference TRBV11-3 and TRBJ2-1, is EAGVVQSPRYKIIEKKQPVAFWCNPISGHNTLYWYLQNLGQGPELLIRYENEEAVDDSQLPKDRFSAERLKGVDSTLKIQPAELGDSAVYLCASSLSEGVPYNEQFFGPGTRLTVL.

This chain joins TRBV29-1 and TRBJ2-7; D gene uncertain. This CDR3 region has 13 residues. The germline V gene encodes CDR1 SQVTM and CDR2 ANQGSEA. V lost 2 bases to trimming and J lost 3 bases, with 11 bases between them. The chain's CDR3 is CSVERAGRYEQYF. The CDR3 bases are TGCAGCGTTGAAAGGGCAGGCCGCTACGAGCAGTACTTC.

This chain uses TRBV15 with TRBJ2-3, with no clear D. Germline CDR1 reads LNHNV; CDR2 reads YYDKDF (reference sequence). V gave up 0 bases and J gave up 7 bases, with 8 bases separating them. The CDR3 spans 13 residues. The CDR3 nucleotides are TGTGCCACCAGCAGAGATGGGGTTAATACGCAGTATTTT. Amino acids: CATSRDGVNTQYF.

This clone was found a few times. This chain uses TRBV18 with TRBJ1-5, with D possibly being TRBD1 (6 bases). Trimming took 3 bases from V and 4 from J, leaving 10 bases between them. This CDR3 is built from 14 residues. Germline V lookup: CDR1 KGHSH, CDR2 LQKENI. The CDR3 here is CASSPLTGNQPQHF. DNA of the CDR3: TGTGCCAGCTCACCTCTCACAGGGAATCAGCCCCAGCATTTT.

This clone has only one observation. A much larger clone lies one base from this, so it may be a read error. The sample carries other DNA sequences with the same CDR3. The rearrangement uses TRBV7-3 and TRBJ1-5; D remains ambiguous. Germline CDR1 and CDR2: SGHTA and FQGTGA. This CDR3 is 12 amino acids long. Trimming removed 4 bases at V and 4 bases at J, with 5 bases between. CDR3 residues: CASSSTNQPQHF. The CDR3 DNA follows: TGTGCCAGCAGCTCGACGAATCAGCCCCAGCATTTT.

The chain recombines TRBV9 with TRBJ2-3; TRBD1 is a possible D gene (6 bases). The CDR3 sequence is 15 residues long. CDR1 SGDLS and CDR2 YYNGEE come from the germline V gene. V was cut by 3 bases and J by 1 base, with 12 bases left in between. CDR3 region: CASSAITGRTDTQYF. The CDR3 DNA reads as TGTGCCAGCAGCGCGATAACAGGGCGCACAGATACGCAGTATTTT.